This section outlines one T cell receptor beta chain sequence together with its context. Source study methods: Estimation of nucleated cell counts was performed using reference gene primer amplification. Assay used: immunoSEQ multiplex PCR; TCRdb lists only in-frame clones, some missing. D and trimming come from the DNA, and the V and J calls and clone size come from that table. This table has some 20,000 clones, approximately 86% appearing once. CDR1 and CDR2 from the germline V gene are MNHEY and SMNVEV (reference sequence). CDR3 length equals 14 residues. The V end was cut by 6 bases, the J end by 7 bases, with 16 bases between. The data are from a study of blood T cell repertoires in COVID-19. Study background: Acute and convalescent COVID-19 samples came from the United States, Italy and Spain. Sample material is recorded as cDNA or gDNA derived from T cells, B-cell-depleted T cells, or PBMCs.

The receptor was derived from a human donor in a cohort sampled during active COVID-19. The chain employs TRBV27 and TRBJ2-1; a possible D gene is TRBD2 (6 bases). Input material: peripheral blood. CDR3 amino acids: CASSFASGANEQFF. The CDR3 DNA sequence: TGTGCCAGCAGCTTCGCCTCGGGAGCTAATGAGCAGTTCTTC.